The next 26 T cell receptor beta chains were all read from a single sample in a study of beta chain features in type 1 diabetes. The isolated RNA, all of it, was reverse transcribed, so expressed TCRB transcripts were what got sequenced. The protocol was immunoSEQ multiplex PCR, while the TCRdb copy is restricted to in-frame clones and leaves out a portion. This sample has around 320,000 clones, with 13% to 15% found just once. The sequenced sample was central memory CD4+ T cells from blood. Receptor source: a man in his thirties or forties in good health.

A note on this clone: Other DNA sequences in the sample encode the same CDR3. This chain links TRBV19 with TRBJ1-2; possible D gene TRBD1, 5 bases. The CDR3 extends over 13 amino acids. CDR1 is LNHDA and CDR2 is SQIVND in the germline V gene (reference sequence). The V and J ends lost 5 bases and 5 bases respectively, with 12 bases between them. The CDR3 here is CASSSGVLYGYTF. DNA for the CDR3: TGTGCCAGTAGTTCGGGGGTCTTGTATGGCTACACCTTC.

The chain's CDR3 is CATSRDVNTEAFF. As DNA, the CDR3 is TGTGCCACCAGCAGAGACGTAAACACTGAAGCTTTCTTT. The chain has TRBV15 and TRBJ1-1; D ambiguous. With 0 bases removed from V and 2 bases from J, the gap between germline ends came to 4 bases. The CDR3 is 13 amino acids. The germline CDR1 and CDR2 sequences are LNHNV and YYDKDF (reference sequence).

This clone was observed a handful of times. One junction end does not reproduce the germline sequence, and a read error may be involved. CDR3 sequence (DNA): TGTGCCAGCAGCTTAGAGGGACAGGCCATTTTT. Its protein is CASSLEGQAIF. This rearrangement joins TRBV7-9 to TRBJ1-3; 8 nucleotides match TRBD1. The CDR3 has 11 amino acids. Germline V gene sequence: CDR1 SEHNR, CDR2 FQNEAQ (reference sequence). The variable domain in full, with the rest retrieved from reference TRBV7-9 and TRBJ1-3, is DTGVSQNPRHKITKRGQNVTFRCDPISEHNRLYWYRQTLGQGPEFLTYFQNEAQLEKSRLLSDRFSAERPKGSFSTLEIQRTEQGDSAMYLCASSLEGQAIFGEGSWLTVV.

The chain has TRBV5-5 and TRBJ1-2; D is perhaps TRBD1 (5 bases). CDR1 SGHKS and CDR2 YYEKEE come from the germline V gene (reference sequence). V gave up 0 bases and J gave up 7 bases, with 7 bases separating them. The CDR3 covers 12 residues. The DNA of the CDR3 is TGTGCCAGCAGCTTGGCGGGGACTGGCTACACCTTC. The encoded protein is CASSLAGTGYTF. Together with reference TRBV5-5 and TRBJ1-2, the CDR3 gives the full variable domain: DAGVTQSPTHLIKTRGQQVTLRCSPISGHKSVSWYQQVLGQGPQFIFQYYEKEERGRGNFPDRFSARQFPNYSSELNVNALLLGDSALYLCASSLAGTGYTFGSGTRLTVV.

This chain links TRBV10-3 with TRBJ2-5, with TRBD2 matching 10 bases. V lost 2 bases to trimming and J lost 4 bases; unmatched junction nucleotides: 10. The CDR3 is made up of 17 amino acids. Germline values: CDR1 ENHRY, CDR2 SYGVKD. As DNA, the CDR3 is TGTGCCATCAGTGAGATGGTTGGGGTAGCGGGGGGAGAGACCCAGTACTTC. This gives the protein CAISEMVGVAGGETQYF.

In nucleotides, the CDR3 is TGTGCCAGCAGCTTAGCGACAGACGAGACCCAGTACTTC. Translated, it gives CASSLATDETQYF. This chain joins TRBV7-6 and TRBJ2-5, with D maybe TRBD1 (5 bases). Germline-derived CDR1 and CDR2 are SGHVS and FNYEAQ. There are 13 residues in the CDR3. V was cut by 0 bases and J by 5 bases, with 7 bases left in between. Supplemented by reference TRBV7-6 and TRBJ2-5, the full variable domain reads GAGVSQSPRYKVTKRGQDVALRCDPISGHVSLYWYRQALGQGPEFLTYFNYEAQQDKSGLPNDRFSAERPEGSISTLTIQRTEQRDSAMYRCASSLATDETQYFGPGTRLLVL.

This clone was observed a handful of times. The rearrangement links TRBV10-3 to TRBJ2-7; D uncertain. Germline lookup yields CDR1 ENHRY and CDR2 SYGVKD. V was trimmed by 7 bases and J by 2 bases, leaving 9 bases between them. CDR3 length equals 12 residues. CDR3 bases: TGTGCCATCAAGAACGACACCTACGAGCAGTACGTC. This sequence encodes CAIKNDTYEQYV.

The V and J genes are TRBV19 and TRBJ2-3; D perhaps matches TRBD1 (5 bases). Germline values: CDR1 LNHDA, CDR2 SQIVND (reference sequence). Deletions cut 10 bases from V and 0 bases from J, with 11 bases between. The CDR3 runs 13 residues. The CDR3 is CATRAASTDTQYF. CDR3 DNA sequence: TGTGCCACCAGGGCGGCTAGCACAGATACGCAGTATTTT.

A few counts support this clone. The chain is built from TRBV10-3 and TRBJ1-1; D is possibly TRBD1 (5 bases). V lost 1 base to trimming and J lost 5 bases, with 8 bases between them. Germline V gives CDR1 ENHRY, CDR2 SYGVKD. This CDR3 is built from 13 residues. DNA of the CDR3: TGTGCCATCAGTGAGTTCCAGGGTACTGAAGCTTTCTTT. It translates to CAISEFQGTEAFF.

A few counts support this clone. V usage is TRBV6-6 and J usage is TRBJ2-3, with TRBD2 identical over 12 bases. Trimming removed 6 bases from V and 2 bases from J; junction bases left unmatched: 3. Germline V CDR1 and CDR2: MNHNY, SVGAGI (reference sequence). The CDR3 runs 15 residues. CDR3 loop: CASRLAGGPTDTQYF. The CDR3 DNA is TGTGCCAGCAGGCTAGCGGGAGGGCCCACAGATACGCAGTATTTT.

Ten or more counts support this clone. The chain recombines TRBV12-5 with TRBJ2-7; D is ambiguous. CDR1 is LGHNT and CDR2 is FRNRAP in the germline V gene. The CDR3 runs to 13 residues. Trimming left V 0 bases short and J 4 bases short, with 7 bases between. The chain's CDR3 is CASGLVLDYEQYV. The CDR3 bases are TGTGCTAGTGGTTTGGTACTCGATTACGAGCAGTACGTC.

In nucleotides, the CDR3 is TGCAGCGCGGTTCGGACAGGGGAAAAACTGTTTTTT. Amino acid sequence: CSAVRTGEKLFF. The chain joins TRBV29-1 to TRBJ1-4; 8 positions agree with TRBD1. CDR1 is SQVTM, CDR2 ANQGSEA, per germline. This CDR3 has 12 amino acids. The ends lost 7 bases at V and 8 bases at J; junction bases unmatched: 6.

A few counts support this clone. This chain joins TRBV11-2 and TRBJ1-1, with D maybe TRBD1 (5 bases). Germline V lookup: CDR1 SGHAT, CDR2 FQNNGV. Trimming took off 9 bases at V and 2 bases at J, with 13 bases between the two ends. The CDR3 is 13 residues long. CDR3 sequence (DNA): TGTGCCAGTGGTCAGGGACCTAACACTGAAGCTTTCTTT. It translates to CASGQGPNTEAFF.

This clone occurred once. The genes are TRBV7-2 and TRBJ1-1; 9 nucleotides align to TRBD1. The CDR3 runs to 14 residues. Trimming removed 5 bases from V and 3 bases from J; junction bases left unmatched: 4. Germline V gene data show CDR1 as SGHTA and CDR2 as FQGNSA. The CDR3: CASSVDRGDTEAFF. DNA for the CDR3: TGTGCCAGCAGCGTTGACAGGGGGGACACTGAAGCTTTCTTT.

Note on this clone: Different DNA sequences within this sample yield the same CDR3. The genes are TRBV7-2 and TRBJ2-2; 7 bases line up with TRBD1. Germline loops: CDR1 SGHTA, CDR2 FQGNSA. V shed 5 bases and J 5 bases; nucleotides not matched to a gene: 5. CDR3 length: 14 amino acids. The CDR3 loop reads CASSPRGRTGELFF. CDR3 DNA sequence: TGTGCCAGCAGCCCGAGGGGGCGGACCGGGGAGCTGTTTTTT.

This chain joins TRBV7-2 and TRBJ1-6; D is ambiguous. Germline CDR1 and CDR2: SGHTA and FQGNSA. The CDR3 length is 14 residues. Trimming stripped 3 bases from V and 0 bases from J, with 3 bases between. For the CDR3, the DNA is TGTGCCAGCAGCTTCGGCTCCTATAATTCACCCCTCCACTTT. This gives the protein CASSFGSYNSPLHF.

This sequence joins TRBV7-9 and TRBJ2-1; 9 nucleotides match TRBD2. The CDR3 has 17 residues. J lost 9 bases, V lost 2 bases, and 14 bases had no gene match. Germline-derived CDR1 and CDR2 are SEHNR and FQNEAQ (reference sequence). As DNA, the CDR3 is TGTGCCAGCAGCTTAACGGGTAGCGGGAGCTCAGGGGGTGAGCAGTTCTTC. It is translated as CASSLTGSGSSGGEQFF.

This clone was seen a few times. The chain links TRBV4-3 to TRBJ2-5; possibly TRBD2 for D (6 bases). The CDR3 extends over 14 amino acids. CDR1 is LGHNA and CDR2 is YSLEER in the germline V gene. Trimming removed 3 bases from V and 0 bases from J, with 8 bases in between. The CDR3 region is CASSQRLDQETQYF. DNA for the CDR3: TGCGCCAGCAGCCAGAGACTAGACCAAGAGACCCAGTACTTC.

This clone was counted ten times or more. This chain uses TRBV27 with TRBJ1-1, with D perhaps TRBD1 (6 bases). The CDR3 contains 14 residues. Germline V gene data show CDR1 as MNHEY and CDR2 as SMNVEV (reference sequence). V gave up 3 bases and J gave up 2 bases, with 10 bases separating them. In DNA form, the CDR3 reads TGTGCCAGCAGTTTCCGACAGGCCAACACTGAAGCTTTCTTT. This translates into CASSFRQANTEAFF.

This clone was found a few times. The CDR3 DNA reads TGTGCCAGCAGTTCACGCCCGTGGCAGGGATCCTATGGCTACACCTTC. This translates into CASSSRPWQGSYGYTF. V gene TRBV27 combines with J gene TRBJ1-2; tentative D call: TRBD1 (5 bases). The length of the CDR3 is 16 residues. Deletions cut 4 bases from V and 4 bases from J, with 19 bases between. The germline gives CDR1 MNHEY, CDR2 SMNVEV (reference sequence).

V is TRBV28 and J is TRBJ1-4, with a weak D call TRBD1 (6 bases). Germline V gives CDR1 MDHEN, CDR2 SYDVKM. Trimming took off 6 bases at V and 10 bases at J, with 15 bases between the two ends. The CDR3 has 13 residues. The CDR3 here is CASRWGGQGKLFF. CDR3 in DNA: TGTGCCAGCAGGTGGGGGGGCCAGGGAAAACTGTTTTTT. Using reference TRBV28 and TRBJ1-4 for the parts outside the CDR3, the full variable domain is DVKVTQSSRYLVKRTGEKVFLECVQDMDHENMFWYRQDPGLGLRLIYFSYDVKMKEKGDIPEGYSVSREKKERFSLILESASTNQTSMYLCASRWGGQGKLFFGSGTQLSVL.

This clone was found a few times. The rearrangement links TRBV29-1 to TRBJ1-1; 7 nucleotides line up with TRBD1. Germline CDR1 is SQVTM and CDR2 is ANQGSEA. The J segment lost 3 bases and the V segment lost 6 bases, leaving 1 base of the junction unmatched. This CDR3 has 11 amino acids. The CDR3 sequence is CSVGTDTEAFF. The CDR3 bases are TGCAGCGTAGGGACAGACACTGAAGCTTTCTTT.

This clone was seen a few times. This chain links TRBV6-5 with TRBJ1-6, with no clear D. V lost 1 base, J lost 11 bases, and 18 bases lay in between. Germline loops: CDR1 MNHEY, CDR2 SVGAGI. The CDR3 spans 16 residues. For the CDR3, the DNA is TGTGCCAGCAGTTACTTACGGGCTTCCCGTGGGCCACCCCTCCACTTT. This gives the protein CASSYLRASRGPPLHF.

The CDR3 reads CASSYDTNYEQYV. Written as DNA, the CDR3 is TGTGCCAGCAGCTACGACACGAACTACGAGCAGTACGTC. The chain uses TRBV5-8 and TRBJ2-7; no clear D gene. This CDR3 spans 13 amino acids. V shed 3 bases and J shed 3 bases, with 10 bases lying between them. Germline assignment: CDR1 SGHTS and CDR2 YDEGEE.

V is TRBV10-3 and J is TRBJ2-3, with D unresolved. CDR3 size: 13 residues. Germline values: CDR1 ENHRY, CDR2 SYGVKD. The germline V and J ends were trimmed by 7 bases and 0 bases, with 8 bases remaining between them. The CDR3 region is CAINGDSTDTQYF. The CDR3 DNA sequence: TGTGCCATCAATGGAGATAGCACAGATACGCAGTATTTT.

The chain is built from TRBV19 and TRBJ1-2; D gene ambiguous. CDR1 and CDR2 from the germline V gene are LNHDA and SQIVND (reference sequence). Trimming stripped 1 base from V and 8 bases from J, with 5 bases between. The CDR3 consists of 11 residues. CDR3 coding DNA: TGTGCCAGTAGTATAGGAGCGGGCTACACCTTC. This encodes CASSIGAGYTF.